The 8 T cell receptor beta chains below all came from one sample that was sequenced in a study of blood T cell repertoires in COVID-19. Repertoires were generated with immunoSEQ multiplex PCR, while TCRdb's copy carries only in-frame clones and drops some. The table includes about 130,000 clones, around 85% detected once. The sample taken for sequencing was peripheral blood. The receptors here all came from a man aged 25-40 years with COVID-19, enrolled during active disease.

The chain uses TRBV29-1 and TRBJ2-3, with D possibly being TRBD2 (6 bases). V lost 6 bases and J lost 2, with 15 bases in between. The germline V gene has CDR1 SQVTM and CDR2 ANQGSEA. The CDR3 runs 14 residues. Here the CDR3 reads CSVRRDSNTDTQYF. DNA for the CDR3: TGCAGCGTCCGGCGGGACTCCAACACAGATACGCAGTATTTT.

This rearrangement joins TRBV6-2 or TRBV6-3 to TRBJ1-5; TRBD1 aligns across 9 bases. Per the germline V gene, CDR1 is MNHEY and CDR2 is SVGEGT. The CDR3 extends over 16 amino acids. After removal of 4 bases from V and 4 bases from J, the junction contained 8 bases not matched to a gene. The CDR3 spells CASSFPGQGQNQPQHF. CDR3 DNA sequence: TGTGCCAGCAGTTTTCCGGGACAGGGACAAAATCAGCCCCAGCATTTT.

This clone was counted between two and nine times. The V call is TRBV19, the J call TRBJ1-2; perhaps TRBD1 as D (5 bases). Per the germline V gene, CDR1 is LNHDA and CDR2 is SQIVND (reference sequence). This CDR3 spans 13 amino acids. The V end was cut by 4 bases, the J end by 3 bases, with 9 bases between. The CDR3: CASSTDKDYGYTF. The CDR3, as DNA: TGTGCCAGTAGTACGGACAAGGACTATGGCTACACCTTC.

The chain employs TRBV2 and TRBJ1-2, with D unresolved. The V and J ends lost 8 bases and 4 bases respectively, with 8 bases between them. Germline V CDR1 and CDR2: SNHLY, FYNNEI. The CDR3 loop spans 11 amino acids. CDR3 residues: CASRGFYGYTF. As DNA, the CDR3 is TGTGCCAGCCGGGGATTCTATGGCTACACCTTC. The whole variable domain, filled in from reference TRBV2 and TRBJ1-2, reads EPEVTQTPSHQVTQMGQEVILRCVPISNHLYFYWYRQILGQKVEFLVSFYNNEISEKSEIFDDQFSVERPDGSNFTLKIRSTKLEDSAMYFCASRGFYGYTFGSGTRLTVV.

The chain is built from TRBV5-1 and TRBJ2-3; 7 bases fit TRBD1. This CDR3 has 17 residues. J gave up 6 bases and V 1 base, and 14 bases lay outside the gene matches. The germline gives CDR1 SGHRS, CDR2 YFSETQ. This CDR3 reads CASSLSLKQGPGDTQYF. The CDR3 DNA follows: TGCGCCAGCAGCTTGTCCCTCAAACAGGGGCCCGGGGATACGCAGTATTTT.

This chain connects TRBV14 to TRBJ1-1; possibly TRBD1 for D (6 bases). The germline CDR1 and CDR2 sequences are SGHDN and FVKESK. The CDR3 is 13 amino acids. V was trimmed by 4 bases and J by 3 bases, leaving 9 bases between them. The CDR3 reads CASSPQGYTEAFF. DNA of the CDR3: TGTGCCAGCAGCCCACAGGGTTACACTGAAGCTTTCTTT.

This clone was seen a handful of times. The V and J genes are TRBV3-1 (or the pseudogene TRBV3-2) and TRBJ2-7, with D possibly being TRBD2 (5 bases). Trimming cost V 5 bases and J 4 bases, with 18 bases left between them. The CDR3 has 15 residues. Germline CDR1 reads LGHDT; CDR2 reads YNNKEL (reference sequence). The DNA of the CDR3 is TGTGCCAGCAGCTTGTCGGGGAGCGGAGAGTACGAGCAGTACTTC. It specifies CASSLSGSGEYEQYF.

The V call is TRBV24-1, the J call TRBJ2-3; TRBD1 might be the D (6 bases). Trimming left V 9 bases short and J 0 bases short, with 9 bases between. The CDR3 runs to 13 residues. Germline values: CDR1 KGHDR, CDR2 SFDVKD. The DNA for the CDR3 is TGTGCCACCGGTAGGGGGAGCACAGATACGCAGTATTTT. Its protein product is CATGRGSTDTQYF.